This T cell receptor (beta chain) was obtained from a study of blood T cell repertoires in COVID-19. In the study overall: The samples span acute and convalescent COVID-19 from the United States, Italy and Spain. The analysed material was cDNA or gDNA that came from T cells, B-cell-depleted T cells, or PBMCs.

Germline CDR1 reads LGHDT; CDR2 reads YNNKEL (reference sequence). The germline V and J ends were trimmed by 4 bases and 4 bases, with 14 bases remaining between them. CDR3 length equals 14 residues. Methods used by the authors: Amplifying reference gene primers gave estimates of nucleated cell counts. Using immunoSEQ multiplex PCR, the repertoire was profiled, and TCRdb retains in-frame clones only, with some absent. The DNA gave D and trimming, while V, J and clone size come from that table. The sample consists of about 220,000 clones, around 83% of them appearing once. The receptor's source is a man in his fifties or sixties with active or convalescent COVID-19. The chain employs TRBV3-1 (or the pseudogene TRBV3-2) and TRBJ2-7; maybe TRBD1 (5 bases). The sample was peripheral blood. The CDR3 here is CASSPKGPKYEQYF. CDR3 nucleotide sequence: TGTGCCAGCAGCCCCAAGGGGCCAAAGTACGAGCAGTACTTC.